This T cell receptor beta chain emerged from a study of regulatory T cells in long-lasting Graves disease. This clonotype was found many times. Noted time point: newly diagnosed GD, antithyroid drugs for less than 3 months. After RNA was extracted from PBMCs, the TCR library was made from it. Arm-PCR of CDR3 regions and iRepertoire HTBI primers were used to build TCR beta libraries. Each CDR3 protein is one row after TCRdb ran MiXCR on the multiplex PCR reads. In the table there are 350,000 to 450,000 distinct CDR3 sequences, 15% of which are singletons. A further study also used this sample, focusing on T cells in Graves' hyperthyroidism and ophthalmopathy.

The source is a woman in her twenties or thirties with Graves disease. The sequences come from peripheral blood mononuclear cells (PBMCs), collected at new diagnosis, from a patient treated with antithyroid drugs.

Here the CDR3 reads CASSEVEAGANEQFF. Written as DNA, the CDR3 is TGTGCCAGCAGTGAGGTCGAAGCGGGAGCCAATGAGCAGTTCTTC. The rearrangement joins TRBV6-1 to TRBJ2-1, with 8 bases fitting TRBD2. Germline CDR1 is MNHNS and CDR2 is SASEGT. Losses at the gene ends were 3 bases for V and 6 bases for J; bases not matched to a gene: 7. The CDR3 is 15 amino acids.